The T cell receptor beta chain under discussion was sequenced for a study of cytomegalovirus exposure and HLA in healthy donors. Study-level findings and limits: Productive rates of about 90% or about 30% were seen for most TCR beta V segments in an earlier analysis.

About this clone itself: Its antigen is unidentified.

PCR used 60 Vbeta primers and 13 Jbeta primers. Method: immunoSEQ multiplex PCR; TCRdb's copy keeps in-frame clones and lacks some. The repertoire holds about 130,000 clones, more than 60% seen once, with over 2% in the top ten. This CDR3 spans 16 amino acids. V lost 3 bases to trimming and J lost 2 bases, with 14 bases between them. The germline gives CDR1 KGHSH, CDR2 LQKENI. Unrecorded immune exposures were likely, despite nominal health at sampling. The sample taken for sequencing was PBMCs. The clonotype comes from a woman aged 40 to 55 in good health and CMV-seropositive. The V gene is TRBV18, the J gene TRBJ1-3; tentative D call: TRBD1 (5 bases). The CDR3 region has the DNA TGTGCCAGCTCACCGTTGGACACAGGCGCTGGAAACACCATATATTTT. This codes for CASSPLDTGAGNTIYF.